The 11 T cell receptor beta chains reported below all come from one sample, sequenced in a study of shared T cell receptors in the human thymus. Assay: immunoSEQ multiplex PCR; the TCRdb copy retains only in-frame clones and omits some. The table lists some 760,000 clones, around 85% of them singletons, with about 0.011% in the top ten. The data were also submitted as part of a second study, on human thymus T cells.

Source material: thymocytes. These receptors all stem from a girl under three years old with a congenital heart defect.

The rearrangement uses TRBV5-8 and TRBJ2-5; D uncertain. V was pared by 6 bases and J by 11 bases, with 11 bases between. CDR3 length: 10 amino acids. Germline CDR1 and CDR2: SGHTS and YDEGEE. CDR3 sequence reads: CASTSVSQYF. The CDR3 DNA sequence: TGTGCCAGCACCTCCGTTTCTCAGTACTTC.

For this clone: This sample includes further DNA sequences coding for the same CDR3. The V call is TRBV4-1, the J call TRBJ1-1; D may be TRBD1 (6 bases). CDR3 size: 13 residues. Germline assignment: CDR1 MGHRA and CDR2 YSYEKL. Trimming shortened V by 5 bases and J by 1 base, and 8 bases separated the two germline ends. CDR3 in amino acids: CASSAQGNTEAFF. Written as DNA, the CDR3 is TGCGCCAGCAGCGCACAGGGGAACACTGAAGCTTTCTTT.

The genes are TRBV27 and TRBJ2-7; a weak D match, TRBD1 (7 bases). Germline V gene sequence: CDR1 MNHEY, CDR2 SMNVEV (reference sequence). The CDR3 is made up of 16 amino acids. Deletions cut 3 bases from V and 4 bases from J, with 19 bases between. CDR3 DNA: TGTGCCAGCAGTTTCGTATTGGAGGGACAGATGTACGAGCAGTACTTC. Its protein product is CASSFVLEGQMYEQYF.

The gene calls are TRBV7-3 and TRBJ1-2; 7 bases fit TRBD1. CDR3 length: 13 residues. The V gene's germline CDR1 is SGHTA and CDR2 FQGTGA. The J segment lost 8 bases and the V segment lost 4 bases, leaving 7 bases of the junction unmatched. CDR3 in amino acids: CASSSTGTGGYTF. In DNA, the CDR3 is TGTGCCAGCAGCTCGACAGGGACTGGCGGCTACACCTTC.

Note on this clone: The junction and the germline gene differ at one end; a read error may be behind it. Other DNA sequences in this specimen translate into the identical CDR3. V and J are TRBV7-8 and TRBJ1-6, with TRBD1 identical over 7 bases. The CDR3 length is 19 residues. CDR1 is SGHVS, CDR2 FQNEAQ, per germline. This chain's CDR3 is CASSLVTGLGTSYNSPLHF. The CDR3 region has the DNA TGTGCCAGCAGCTTAGTGACAGGGTTAGGGACCTCCTATAATTCCCCCCTCCACTTT.

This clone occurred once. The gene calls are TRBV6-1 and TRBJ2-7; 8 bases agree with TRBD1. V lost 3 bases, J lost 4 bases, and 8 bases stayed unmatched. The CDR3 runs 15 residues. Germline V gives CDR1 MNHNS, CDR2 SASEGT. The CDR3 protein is CASSEKRRGPYEQYF. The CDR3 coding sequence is TGTGCCAGCAGTGAGAAGCGCAGGGGGCCTTACGAGCAGTACTTC.

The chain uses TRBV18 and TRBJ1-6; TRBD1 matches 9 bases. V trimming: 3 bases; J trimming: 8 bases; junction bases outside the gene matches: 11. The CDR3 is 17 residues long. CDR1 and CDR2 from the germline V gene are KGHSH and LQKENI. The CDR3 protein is CASSPVTGGFVDSPLHF. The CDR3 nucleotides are TGTGCCAGCTCACCGGTCACAGGGGGCTTTGTTGATTCACCCCTCCACTTT.

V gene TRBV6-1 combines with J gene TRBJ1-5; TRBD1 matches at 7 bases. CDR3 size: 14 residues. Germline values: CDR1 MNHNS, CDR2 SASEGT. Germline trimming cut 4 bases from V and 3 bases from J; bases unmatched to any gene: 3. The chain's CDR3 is CASSGDRDNQPQHF. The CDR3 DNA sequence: TGTGCCAGCAGTGGAGACAGGGACAATCAGCCCCAGCATTTT.

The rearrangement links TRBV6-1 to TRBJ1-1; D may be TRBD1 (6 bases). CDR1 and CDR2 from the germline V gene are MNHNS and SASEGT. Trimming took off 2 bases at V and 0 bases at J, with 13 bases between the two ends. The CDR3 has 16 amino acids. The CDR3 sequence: CASSESRAGVNTEAFF. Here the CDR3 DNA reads TGTGCCAGCAGTGAATCAAGGGCAGGGGTGAACACTGAAGCTTTCTTT.

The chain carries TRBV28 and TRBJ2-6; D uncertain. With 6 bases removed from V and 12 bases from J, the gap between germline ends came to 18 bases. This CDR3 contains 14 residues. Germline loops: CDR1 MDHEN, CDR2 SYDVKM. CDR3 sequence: CASSPRGPDRVLTF. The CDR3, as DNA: TGTGCCAGCAGCCCCCGAGGCCCGGATCGCGTCCTGACTTTC.

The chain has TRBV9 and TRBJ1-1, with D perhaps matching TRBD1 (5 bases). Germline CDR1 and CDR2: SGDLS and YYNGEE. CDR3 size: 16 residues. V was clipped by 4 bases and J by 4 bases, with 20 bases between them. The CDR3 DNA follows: TGTGCCAGCAGCCCTATGGCAGGGCGGGGGGGCACTGAAGCTTTCTTT. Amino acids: CASSPMAGRGGTEAFF.